This passage covers 9 T cell receptor beta chains from one sample sequenced in a study of blood T cell repertoires in COVID-19. Method: immunoSEQ multiplex PCR; TCRdb's copy keeps in-frame clones and lacks some. The sample contains around 100,000 clones, more than 75% of which appear only once. Material for sequencing was peripheral blood. The receptor set was obtained from a human donor in a cohort sampled during active COVID-19.

The gene calls are TRBV19 and TRBJ2-3; 11 bases agree with TRBD1. The CDR3 length is 15 residues. J was trimmed by 0 bases and V by 10 bases; bases with no gene match: 6. Germline V CDR1 and CDR2: LNHDA, SQIVND (reference sequence). CDR3 DNA sequence: TGTGCCACCCGGACAGGGGGCCCTAGCACAGATACGCAGTATTTT. Translation: CATRTGGPSTDTQYF.

The genes are TRBV11-2 and TRBJ2-7, with 9 bases matching TRBD2. V lost 4 bases to trimming and J lost 4 bases; unmatched junction nucleotides: 5. Germline V gene data show CDR1 as SGHAT and CDR2 as FQNNGV. This CDR3 spans 14 amino acids. CDR3 bases: TGTGCCAGCAGCTCCCTAGCGGGAAAATACGAGCAGTACTTC. Its protein is CASSSLAGKYEQYF.

V is TRBV9 and J is TRBJ2-3; 7 positions agree with TRBD1. The CDR3 runs to 16 residues. V trimming: 0 bases; J trimming: 2 bases; junction bases outside the gene matches: 6. Germline CDR1 SGDLS, CDR2 YYNGEE. This chain's CDR3 is CASSVGDSQNTDTQYF. In DNA form, the CDR3 reads TGTGCCAGCAGCGTAGGGGACAGCCAAAACACAGATACGCAGTATTTT.

The chain combines TRBV7-3 with TRBJ1-1; D not certain. Germline V gene lookup returns CDR1 SGHTA and CDR2 FQGTGA. V shed 5 bases and J shed 4 bases, with 20 bases lying between them. This CDR3 is built from 16 residues. CDR3 bases: TGTGCCAGCAGCCCAGTCCGGGTGGAGAGCGGCACTGAAGCTTTCTTT. It encodes CASSPVRVESGTEAFF.

J is TRBJ2-2 and V is TRBV5-1; D is possibly TRBD2 (5 bases). V gave up 4 bases and J gave up 4 bases, with 20 bases separating them. Germline assignment: CDR1 SGHRS and CDR2 YFSETQ. CDR3 length equals 17 residues. The CDR3 region is CASSEGLGSLATGELFF. CDR3 coding DNA: TGCGCCAGCAGCGAGGGTTTGGGGAGTCTCGCCACCGGGGAGCTGTTTTTT.

As to this clone: Other DNA sequences within the sample encode an identical CDR3. The rearrangement uses TRBV6-1 and TRBJ2-1; 10 bases match TRBD2. With 2 bases clipped from V and 6 bases from J, the junction kept 1 base outside the gene matches. Germline V gene data show CDR1 as MNHNS and CDR2 as SASEGT. The CDR3 extends over 14 amino acids. The DNA of the CDR3 is TGTGCCAGCAGTGAACTAGCGGGGGTCAATGAGCAGTTCTTC. This encodes CASSELAGVNEQFF.

The gene calls are TRBV11-3 and TRBJ2-2; no reliable D call. This CDR3 region has 15 residues. Deletions cut 0 bases from V and 1 base from J, with 6 bases between. The V gene's germline CDR1 is SGHNT and CDR2 YENEEA. The CDR3 nucleotides read TGTGCCAGCAGCTTAGATCGCGAGAACACCGGGGAGCTGTTTTTT. Its translation is CASSLDRENTGELFF.

V is TRBV5-1 and J is TRBJ2-1; 9 bases agree with TRBD2. The CDR3 contains 15 residues. The trim removed 2 bases at V and 4 bases at J, leaving 4 bases unmatched. In germline, CDR1 is SGHRS, CDR2 YFSETQ. The CDR3 loop is CASSFSGSWYNEQFF. The CDR3 DNA reads as TGCGCCAGCAGCTTTAGCGGGAGCTGGTACAATGAGCAGTTCTTC.

V gene TRBV7-2 combines with J gene TRBJ2-5; 7 bases match TRBD1. The ends lost 5 bases at V and 5 bases at J; junction bases unmatched: 2. CDR3 length: 12 amino acids. Germline loops: CDR1 SGHTA, CDR2 FQGNSA. The CDR3 is CASSRQGETQYF. DNA of the CDR3: TGTGCCAGCAGCCGACAGGGCGAGACCCAGTACTTC.